This entry is about one T cell receptor (beta chain). The target antigen is unknown. These data are taken from a study of graft-versus-host responses after intestinal transplantation. Overall study context: All recipients got anti-thymocyte globulin induction, then tacrolimus and steroids for approximately 3 years.

The table came from immunoSEQ multiplex PCR; TCRdb's copy has only in-frame clones and leaves some out. Among around 130,000 clones listed, 90% to 95% were seen once. CDR3 length: 15 residues. V dropped 3 bases and J dropped 0 bases, with 9 bases sitting between them. Germline V gene lookup returns CDR1 SSHAT and CDR2 FNYEAQ (reference sequence). The TCR comes from a human donor who received an intestinal transplant. V is TRBV7-7 and J is TRBJ2-1; D unclear. Sample: unstimulated CD4+ T cells sorted from spleen or lymph node cells, taken before intestinal transplant. CDR3 residues: CASSFSLSSYNEQFF. The CDR3, as DNA: TGTGCCAGCAGCTTTTCCCTCAGCTCCTACAATGAGCAGTTCTTC.